The T cell receptor beta chain under discussion was sequenced for a study of shared clonotypes between healthy human individuals. The germline V and J ends were trimmed by 5 bases and 0 bases, with 29 bases remaining between them. In germline, CDR1 is LNHNV, CDR2 YYDKDF (reference sequence). The CDR3 loop spans 21 amino acids. Here immunoSEQ multiplex PCR was the method, and the copy in TCRdb shows in-frame clones only, minus some. Here the sample spans 2,500,000 or so clones, 85% to 95% being singletons. Sequencing was carried out using naive CD4+ T cells from PBMCs. Documented subset: CD45RA+ positively selected. This receptor was taken from a man aged 18 to 30 in good health. Some clones in this sample may be carry-over from other donors' samples. The chain recombines TRBV15 with TRBJ1-5; D might be TRBD1 (5 bases). The chain's CDR3 is CATSGRPPKWGKAYSNQPQHF. Here the CDR3 DNA reads TGTGCCACCAGCGGCCGCCCACCAAAGTGGGGGAAGGCATATAGCAATCAGCCCCAGCATTTT. Full variable domain (outside the CDR3, taken from reference TRBV15 and TRBJ1-5): DAMVIQNPRYQVTQFGKPVTLSCSQTLNHNVMYWYQQKSSQAPKLLFHYYDKDFNNEADTPDNFQSRRPNTSFCFLDIRSPGLGDTAMYLCATSGRPPKWGKAYSNQPQHFGDGTRLSIL.